The rows below give T cell receptor beta chains drawn from one sample of a study of blood T cell repertoires in COVID-19. Clones were read by immunoSEQ multiplex PCR, and TCRdb kept only the in-frame ones, dropping some. The sample records 140,000 or so clones, less than 85% being singletons. Material for sequencing was PBMCs or T cells enriched from blood (not recorded which). The receptors come from a woman between 18 and 29 years old who had been exposed to COVID-19. The CDR3 runs from the conserved cysteine through the conserved F or W. Fields, in order: clone size, D gene, V gene, J gene, CDR3 protein, CDR3 DNA. D genes are given only for firm matches. A row's size may be missing; if present it is once, few, many or a size class.

-	TRBD2	TRBV28	TRBJ2-7	CASSSTAREGPTGVTYEQYF	TGTGCCAGCAGCTCTACGGCGCGGGAGGGCCCAACGGGGGTGACCTACGAGCAGTACTTC
-	-	TRBV27	TRBJ1-2	CASRHQGTDGYTF	TGTGCCAGCAGACATCAGGGTACGGATGGCTACACCTTC
-	-	TRBV4-1	TRBJ1-2	CASSPGTTNYGYTF	TGCGCCAGCAGCCCCGGGACAACTAACTATGGCTACACCTTC
-	-	TRBV19	TRBJ1-2	CASSIDPGIYGYTF	TGTGCCAGTAGTATAGACCCAGGGATCTACGGCTACACCTTC
-	TRBD1	TRBV28	TRBJ2-1	CASPPGTGLYNEQFF	TGTGCCAGCCCTCCCGGGACAGGGCTCTACAATGAGCAGTTCTTC
-	TRBD2	TRBV29-1	TRBJ2-1	CSVLGRDRVNEQFF	TGCAGCGTGCTGGGGAGGGATAGGGTAAATGAGCAGTTCTTC
-	-	TRBV25-1	TRBJ2-5	CASSLSAGRETQYF	TGTGCCAGCAGCCTGTCGGCGGGTAGGGAGACCCAGTACTTC
-	-	TRBV29-1	TRBJ2-1	CSVSLPSSYNEQFF	TGCAGCGTTTCCCTCCCCAGCTCCTACAATGAGCAGTTCTTC
-	TRBD1	TRBV7-6	TRBJ1-4	CASSLGQGNEKLFF	TGTGCCAGCAGCCTTGGACAGGGTAATGAAAAACTGTTTTTT
-	TRBD1	TRBV9	TRBJ2-7	CASSVGQGLGYEQYF	TGTGCCAGCAGCGTAGGACAGGGATTGGGCTACGAGCAGTACTTC
-	-	TRBV19	TRBJ1-6	CASSGTFYNSPLHF	TGTGCCAGTAGTGGGACATTTTATAATTCACCCCTCCACTTT
-	TRBD1	TRBV10-3	TRBJ1-2	CAIREDREANYGYTF	TGTGCCATCAGGGAGGACAGGGAAGCTAACTATGGCTACACCTTC
-	TRBD2	TRBV4-1	TRBJ2-1	CASSQAPTSGAYNEQFF	TGCGCCAGCAGCCAAGCTCCGACTAGCGGAGCCTACAATGAGCAGTTCTTC
-	TRBD2	TRBV7-2	TRBJ2-7	CASSIFPSFSGRAYEQYF	TGTGCCAGCAGCATCTTTCCCTCCTTTAGCGGGAGGGCCTACGAGCAGTACTTC
-	TRBD1	TRBV27	TRBJ1-4	CASRQYGTEREKLFF	TGTGCCAGCAGACAATACGGGACAGAGCGCGAAAAACTGTTTTTT
-	TRBD2	TRBV27	TRBJ2-3	CASRGTSGSRTDTQYF	TGTGCCAGCAGGGGGACTAGCGGGAGTCGAACAGATACGCAGTATTTT
-	TRBD1	TRBV6-5	TRBJ2-7	CASSYHSGTGREQYF	TGTGCCAGCAGTTACCATTCCGGGACAGGGCGGGAGCAGTACTTC
-	TRBD2	TRBV19	TRBJ2-1	CASRGGTSGSEEQFF	TGTGCCAGTAGGGGAGGGACTAGCGGGAGTGAGGAGCAGTTCTTC
-	-	TRBV11-2	TRBJ1-6	CASSLVAGRSNSPLHF	TGTGCCAGCAGCTTAGTTGCGGGACGGAGCAATTCACCCCTCCACTTT
-	-	TRBV2	TRBJ1-1	CASSDIMNTEAFF	TGTGCCAGCAGTGATATTATGAACACTGAAGCTTTCTTT
-	TRBD2	TRBV28	TRBJ2-7	CASAPPREIYEQYF	TGTGCCAGCGCCCCCCCGCGGGAGATTTACGAGCAGTACTTC
-	TRBD2	TRBV2	TRBJ2-3	CASSPRLAGWGTDTQYF	TGTGCCAGCAGTCCTAGACTAGCGGGATGGGGCACAGATACGCAGTATTTT
-	TRBD2	TRBV30	TRBJ2-7	CAWSVAGGAYEQYF	TGTGCCTGGAGTGTGGCGGGAGGGGCCTACGAGCAGTACTTC
-	-	TRBV19	TRBJ1-1	CASSPWTANTEAFF	TGTGCCAGTAGTCCATGGACAGCTAACACTGAAGCTTTCTTT
-	-	TRBV30	TRBJ2-1	CAWSGDFTKNNEQFF	TGTGCCTGGAGCGGGGACTTTACAAAGAACAATGAGCAGTTCTTC
-	-	TRBV10-1	TRBJ2-1	CASSASTAVNEQFF	TGCGCCAGCAGCGCAAGCACCGCGGTCAATGAGCAGTTCTTC
-	-	TRBV28	TRBJ1-1	CASKTLGGAANTEAFF	TGTGCCAGCAAAACCCTAGGGGGGGCGGCGAACACTGAAGCTTTCTTT
-	-	TRBV11-2	TRBJ1-1	CASSLEQGAEAFF	TGTGCCAGCAGCTTAGAACAGGGAGCTGAAGCTTTCTTT
-	TRBD2	TRBV19	TRBJ2-2	CASSIGGTGELFF	TGTGCCAGTAGTATCGGGGGGACCGGGGAGCTGTTTTTT
-	TRBD2	TRBV20-1	TRBJ2-1	CSASASGSFKQFF	TGCAGTGCTAGTGCTAGCGGGAGCTTTAAGCAGTTCTTC
-	-	TRBV18	TRBJ1-6	CASSLLEQGPDSPLHF	TGTGCCAGCTCACTGCTGGAACAGGGTCCCGATTCACCCCTCCACTTT
-	-	TRBV29-1	TRBJ1-2	CSVPAGGLGYTF	TGCAGCGTGCCCGCGGGGGGGCTTGGCTACACCTTC
few	-	TRBV12-5	TRBJ1-1	CASGFIRGTEAFF	TGTGCTAGTGGTTTCATTAGGGGAACTGAAGCTTTCTTT
-	-	TRBV5-1	TRBJ2-1	CASTISSYNEQFF	TGCGCCAGCACGATCAGCTCCTACAATGAGCAGTTCTTC
-	TRBD2	TRBV12-3/TRBV12-4	TRBJ2-1	CASGLAGVNEQFF	TGTGCCAGCGGGCTAGCGGGAGTCAATGAGCAGTTCTTC
-	-	TRBV10-1	TRBJ2-7	CATLYEQYF	TGCGCCACCCTCTACGAGCAGTACTTC
-	TRBD1	TRBV4-2	TRBJ1-5	CASSQAQGFSNQPQHF	TGTGCCAGCAGCCAGGCACAGGGGTTTAGCAATCAGCCCCAGCATTTT
-	TRBD1	TRBV28	TRBJ2-2	CASSRDRVDGELFF	TGTGCCAGCAGCAGGGACAGGGTAGACGGGGAGCTGTTTTTT
once	TRBD1	TRBV11-2	TRBJ1-2	CASTAGQGYGYTF	TGTGCCAGCACCGCCGGACAGGGGTACGGCTACACCTTC
-	TRBD2	TRBV18	TRBJ2-3	CASSPVLAGGPHTQYF	TGTGCCAGCTCACCGGTTCTAGCGGGAGGGCCCCATACGCAGTATTTT
-	TRBD1	TRBV2	TRBJ1-2	CASSAQGEPPGGYTF	TGTGCCAGCAGTGCTCAGGGGGAACCCCCGGGGGGCTACACCTTC
-	-	TRBV2	TRBJ1-6	CASLTTGFYNSPLHF	TGTGCCAGTCTGACCACGGGATTCTATAATTCACCCCTCCACTTT
-	-	TRBV14	TRBJ1-6	CASSQSRLSSYNSPLHF	TGTGCCAGCAGCCAATCTCGCCTGAGCTCCTATAATTCACCCCTCCACTTT
-	-	TRBV7-3	TRBJ1-1	CASSLTTLQVPEAFF	TGTGCCAGCAGCCTAACCACTCTACAGGTTCCTGAAGCTTTCTTT
-	-	TRBV30	TRBJ2-3	CAWVGLHTDTQYF	TGTGCCTGGGTTGGACTTCACACAGATACGCAGTATTTT
-	-	TRBV3-1/TRBV3-2	TRBJ1-4	CASSQVSPGTWIEKLFF	TGTGCCAGCAGCCAAGTGTCACCCGGGACATGGATTGAAAAACTGTTTTTT
-	-	TRBV11-2	TRBJ2-5	CASSVQGGGLETQYF	TGTGCCAGCAGCGTCCAAGGTGGGGGCTTGGAGACCCAGTACTTC
-	-	TRBV7-8	TRBJ1-1	CASSPPGRISTEAFF	TGTGCCAGCAGCCCCCCGGGGAGGATCTCCACTGAAGCTTTCTTT
-	-	TRBV18	TRBJ2-3	CASSPIRGMRGTDTQYF	TGTGCCAGCTCGCCTATCAGGGGCATGAGGGGGACAGATACGCAGTATTTT
few	TRBD1	TRBV4-1	TRBJ2-1	CASSLRGQGGYNEQFF	TGCGCCAGCAGCTTACGCGGACAGGGGGGGTACAATGAGCAGTTCTTC
-	TRBD1	TRBV27	TRBJ2-5	CASSTQGGKTQYF	TGTGCCAGCAGTACACAGGGGGGAAAGACCCAGTACTTC
-	TRBD2	TRBV3-1/TRBV3-2	TRBJ2-1	CASSPGGSGRAISYNEQFF	TGTGCCAGCTCTCCTGGGGGTAGCGGGAGGGCCATATCCTACAATGAGCAGTTCTTC
-	TRBD1	TRBV9	TRBJ1-2	CASSAPGQGARGYTF	TGTGCCAGCAGCGCACCGGGACAGGGGGCGCGTGGCTACACCTTC
-	-	TRBV19	TRBJ2-1	CASSMEGNNEQFF	TGTGCCAGTAGTATGGAGGGAAACAATGAGCAGTTCTTC
-	-	TRBV14	TRBJ2-3	CASSQVEDWSKDTQYF	TGTGCCAGCAGCCAAGTTGAGGACTGGAGTAAAGATACGCAGTATTTT
-	-	TRBV30	TRBJ2-1	CAWTGQLDNEQFF	TGTGCCTGGACTGGACAGTTAGACAATGAGCAGTTCTTC
-	TRBD1	TRBV5-1	TRBJ2-7	CASSLRSGGAFNEQYF	TGCGCCAGCAGCTTGAGGTCAGGGGGCGCCTTCAACGAGCAGTACTTC
once	-	TRBV4-1	TRBJ1-2	CASSQSWARGPNGYTF	TGCGCCAGCAGCCAATCCTGGGCGCGGGGACCCAATGGCTACACCTTC
-	-	TRBV19	TRBJ2-7	CASQGPGVEQYF	TGTGCCAGCCAGGGTCCTGGGGTCGAGCAGTACTTC
-	-	TRBV9	TRBJ2-1	CASSVLTSNEQFF	TGTGCCAGCAGCGTATTGACTAGCAATGAGCAGTTCTTC